These 6 T cell receptor beta chains were sequenced from one sample in a study of blood T cell repertoires in COVID-19. TCRdb's table, derived via immunoSEQ multiplex PCR, lists solely in-frame clones and lacks some. Here the sample spans fewer than 40,000 clones, around 80% being singletons. Sequenced material: peripheral blood. The receptor set was obtained from a man at least 80 years old with active or convalescent COVID-19.

V is TRBV28 and J is TRBJ1-6; TRBD1 might be the D (6 bases). Germline loops: CDR1 MDHEN, CDR2 SYDVKM. The ends were cut back, 4 bases at V and 12 bases at J, with 16 bases in the middle. The CDR3 loop spans 14 amino acids. CDR3 in amino acids: CASSSLGRGGPLHF. In DNA, the CDR3 is TGTGCCAGCAGTTCACTGGGAAGGGGGGGACCCCTCCACTTT.

The chain employs TRBV5-4 and TRBJ2-5; 11 bases line up with TRBD1. Germline V lookup: CDR1 SGHNT, CDR2 YYREEE (reference sequence). CDR3 length: 16 residues. V lost 4 bases and J lost 1; bases outside the gene matches: 6. The CDR3 here is CASSPGTGGIQETQYF. Here the CDR3 DNA reads TGTGCCAGCAGCCCAGGGACAGGGGGGATCCAAGAGACCCAGTACTTC.

V is TRBV9 and J is TRBJ2-1; D is perhaps TRBD1 (6 bases). The CDR3 has 15 residues. Germline lookup yields CDR1 SGDLS and CDR2 YYNGEE. The V gene lost 3 bases and the J gene lost 4 bases, with 14 bases spanning the gap. The CDR3 spells CASSDRDKPYNEQFF. CDR3 sequence (DNA): TGTGCCAGCAGCGACCGGGACAAACCGTACAATGAGCAGTTCTTC.

The genes are TRBV27 and TRBJ2-2; possible D gene TRBD1, 5 bases. The CDR3 spans 14 residues. The germline V gene encodes CDR1 MNHEY and CDR2 SMNVEV (reference sequence). The germline V and J ends were trimmed by 3 bases and 6 bases, with 11 bases remaining between them. The CDR3 nucleotides are TGTGCCAGCAGTTTGGGGCTAGTGCCCGGGGAGCTGTTTTTT. It specifies CASSLGLVPGELFF.

The V and J genes are TRBV3-1 (or the pseudogene TRBV3-2) and TRBJ1-2; D not certain. Germline V gene sequence: CDR1 LGHDT, CDR2 YNNKEL (reference sequence). CDR3 length: 15 residues. Trimming removed 4 bases from V and 4 bases from J, with 16 bases in between. The CDR3 DNA reads as TGTGCCAGCAGCCCCCAGCCGGGAGACGCCTATGGCTACACCTTC. Residues: CASSPQPGDAYGYTF.

The chain links TRBV7-2 to TRBJ2-4; D perhaps matches TRBD2 (5 bases). Germline loops: CDR1 SGHTA, CDR2 FQGNSA. The CDR3 sequence is 14 residues long. Trimming shortened V by 2 bases and J by 7 bases, and 12 bases separated the two germline ends. As DNA, the CDR3 is TGTGCCAGCAGCTTATATGGGAGTGGGAACATTCAGTACTTC. This sequence encodes CASSLYGSGNIQYF.